This T cell receptor beta chain derives from a study of monozygotic twins with inflammatory bowel disease. The CDR3 consists of 15 residues. From germline, CDR1 is LGHNA and CDR2 YSLEER. TCRdb reworked the 5' RACE reads into one entry per CDR3 protein, no DNA. The listing contains 300,000 to 400,000 distinct CDR3 sequences. The TCR comes from a human donor with ulcerative colitis or Crohn's disease, or a healthy co-twin of an affected twin (not recorded which). J is TRBJ2-4 and V is TRBV4-3; the D call from TCRdb, TRBD1, cannot be confirmed without DNA. The specimen sequenced was blood. The chain's CDR3 is CASSQVLDRENIQYF.